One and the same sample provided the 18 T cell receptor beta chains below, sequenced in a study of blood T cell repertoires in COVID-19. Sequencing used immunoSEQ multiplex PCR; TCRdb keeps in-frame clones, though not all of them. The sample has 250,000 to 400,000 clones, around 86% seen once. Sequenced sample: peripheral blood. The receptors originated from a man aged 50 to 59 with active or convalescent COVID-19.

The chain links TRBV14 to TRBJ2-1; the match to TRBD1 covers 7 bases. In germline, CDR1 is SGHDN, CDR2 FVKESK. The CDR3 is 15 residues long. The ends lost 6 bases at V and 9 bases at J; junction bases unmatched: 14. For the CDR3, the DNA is TGTGCCAGCAGTGCCCTATGGGGGACAGCATCTGAGCAGTTCTTC. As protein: CASSALWGTASEQFF. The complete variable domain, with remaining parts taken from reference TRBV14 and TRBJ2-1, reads EAGVTQFPSHSVIEKGQTVTLRCDPISGHDNLYWYRRVMGKEIKFLLHFVKESKQDESGMPNNRFLAERTGGTYSTLKVQPAELEDSGVYFCASSALWGTASEQFFGPGTRLTVL.

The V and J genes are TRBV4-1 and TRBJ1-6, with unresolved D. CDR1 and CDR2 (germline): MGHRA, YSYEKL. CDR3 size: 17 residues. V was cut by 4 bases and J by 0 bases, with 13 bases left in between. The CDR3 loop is CASSRSAWSSYNSPLHF. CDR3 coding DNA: TGCGCCAGCAGCCGGAGTGCTTGGAGCTCCTATAATTCACCCCTCCACTTT.

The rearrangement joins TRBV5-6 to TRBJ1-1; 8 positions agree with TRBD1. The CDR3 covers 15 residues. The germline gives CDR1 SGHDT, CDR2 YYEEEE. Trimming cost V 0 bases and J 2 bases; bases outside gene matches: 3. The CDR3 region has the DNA TGTGCCAGCAGCTTGGGACAGGGGCAAAACACTGAAGCTTTCTTT. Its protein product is CASSLGQGQNTEAFF.

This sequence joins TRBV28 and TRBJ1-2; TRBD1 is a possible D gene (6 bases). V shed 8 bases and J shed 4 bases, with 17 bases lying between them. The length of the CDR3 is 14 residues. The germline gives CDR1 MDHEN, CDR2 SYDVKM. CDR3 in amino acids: CASLTGPAGYGYTF. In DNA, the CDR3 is TGTGCCAGCCTAACAGGGCCGGCGGGCTATGGCTACACCTTC.

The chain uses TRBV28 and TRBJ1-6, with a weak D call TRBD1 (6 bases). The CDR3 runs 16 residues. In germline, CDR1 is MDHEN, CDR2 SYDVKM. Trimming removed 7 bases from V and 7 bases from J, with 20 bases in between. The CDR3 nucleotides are TGTGCCAGCACCCTCGGTGGCGAAAGGGGGAATTCACCCCTCCACTTT. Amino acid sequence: CASTLGGERGNSPLHF.

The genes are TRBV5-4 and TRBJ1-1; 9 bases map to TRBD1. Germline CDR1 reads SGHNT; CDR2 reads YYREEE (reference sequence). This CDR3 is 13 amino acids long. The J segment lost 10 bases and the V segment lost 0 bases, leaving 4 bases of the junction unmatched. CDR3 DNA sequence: TGTGCCAGCAGCTTGGGGGGACAGGGAATAGCTTTCTTT. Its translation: CASSLGGQGIAFF.

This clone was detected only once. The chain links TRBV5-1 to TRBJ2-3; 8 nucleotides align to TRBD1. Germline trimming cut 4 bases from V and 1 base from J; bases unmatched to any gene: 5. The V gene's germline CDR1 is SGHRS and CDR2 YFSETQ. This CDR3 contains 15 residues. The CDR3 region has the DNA TGCGCCAGCAGCCCAGTGACAGGGGGCACAGATACGCAGTATTTT. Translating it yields CASSPVTGGTDTQYF.

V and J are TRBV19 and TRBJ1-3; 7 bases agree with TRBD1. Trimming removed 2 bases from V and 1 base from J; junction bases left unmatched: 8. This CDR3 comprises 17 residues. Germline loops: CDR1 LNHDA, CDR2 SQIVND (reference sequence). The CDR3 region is CASSISAGTVSGNTIYF. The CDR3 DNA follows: TGTGCCAGTAGTATAAGTGCCGGGACAGTGTCTGGAAACACCATATATTTT.

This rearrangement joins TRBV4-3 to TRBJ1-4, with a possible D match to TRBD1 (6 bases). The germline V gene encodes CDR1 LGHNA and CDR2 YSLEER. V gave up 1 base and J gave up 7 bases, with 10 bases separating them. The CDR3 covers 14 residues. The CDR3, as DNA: TGCGCCAGCAGCCAAGCAGGGGCAGGTGAAAAACTGTTTTTT. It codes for CASSQAGAGEKLFF.

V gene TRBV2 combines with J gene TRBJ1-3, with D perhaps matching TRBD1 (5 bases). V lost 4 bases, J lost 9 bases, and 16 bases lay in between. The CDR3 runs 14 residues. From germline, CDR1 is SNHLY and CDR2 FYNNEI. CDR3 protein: CASSADNSAGTIYF. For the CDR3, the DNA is TGTGCCAGCAGTGCGGACAACTCGGCTGGCACCATATATTTT. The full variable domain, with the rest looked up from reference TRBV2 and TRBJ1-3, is EPEVTQTPSHQVTQMGQEVILRCVPISNHLYFYWYRQILGQKVEFLVSFYNNEISEKSEIFDDQFSVERPDGSNFTLKIRSTKLEDSAMYFCASSADNSAGTIYFGEGSWLTVV.

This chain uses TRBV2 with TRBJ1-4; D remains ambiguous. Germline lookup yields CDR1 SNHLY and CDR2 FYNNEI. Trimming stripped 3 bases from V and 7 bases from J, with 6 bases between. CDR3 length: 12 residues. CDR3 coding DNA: TGTGCCAGCAGTGACCAGTTTGAAAAACTGTTTTTT. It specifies CASSDQFEKLFF.

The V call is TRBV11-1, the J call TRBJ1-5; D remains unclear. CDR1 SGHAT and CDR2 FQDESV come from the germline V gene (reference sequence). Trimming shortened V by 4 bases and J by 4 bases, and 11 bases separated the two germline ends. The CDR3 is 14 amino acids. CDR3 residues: CASSSDTENQPQHF. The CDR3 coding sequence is TGTGCCAGCAGCTCGGATACAGAAAATCAGCCCCAGCATTTT.

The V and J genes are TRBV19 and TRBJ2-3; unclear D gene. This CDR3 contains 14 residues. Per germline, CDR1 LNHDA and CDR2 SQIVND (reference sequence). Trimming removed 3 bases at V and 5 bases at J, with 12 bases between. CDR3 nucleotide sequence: TGTGCCAGTAGTATGACCCTCCCGGGAGATACGCAGTATTTT. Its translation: CASSMTLPGDTQYF.

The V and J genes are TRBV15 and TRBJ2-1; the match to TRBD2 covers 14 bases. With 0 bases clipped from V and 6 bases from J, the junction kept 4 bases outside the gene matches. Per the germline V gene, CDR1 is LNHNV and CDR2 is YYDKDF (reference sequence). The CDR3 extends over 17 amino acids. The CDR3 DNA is TGTGCCACCAGCAGAGATTTCGGGACTAGCGGGAGCAATGAGCAGTTCTTC. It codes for CATSRDFGTSGSNEQFF.

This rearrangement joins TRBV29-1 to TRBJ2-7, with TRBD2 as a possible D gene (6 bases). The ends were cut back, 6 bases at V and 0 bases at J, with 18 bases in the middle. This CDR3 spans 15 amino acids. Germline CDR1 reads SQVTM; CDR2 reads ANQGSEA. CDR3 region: CSVRSLATYSYEQYF. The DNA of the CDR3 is TGCAGCGTCAGAAGTCTAGCGACCTACTCCTACGAGCAGTACTTC.

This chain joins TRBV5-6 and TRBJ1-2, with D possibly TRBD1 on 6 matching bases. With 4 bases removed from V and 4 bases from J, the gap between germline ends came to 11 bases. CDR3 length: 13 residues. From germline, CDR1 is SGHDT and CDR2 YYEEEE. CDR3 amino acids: CASSPAGAYGYTF. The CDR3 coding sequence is TGTGCCAGCAGCCCTGCAGGGGCCTATGGCTACACCTTC.

CDR3 loop: CASSLNRPGQETQYF. CDR3 bases: TGTGCCAGCAGCCTCAACCGACCGGGGCAAGAGACCCAGTACTTC. This chain links TRBV7-2 with TRBJ2-5; perhaps TRBD2 as D (5 bases). This CDR3 spans 15 amino acids. Germline V gives CDR1 SGHTA, CDR2 FQGNSA. The ends were cut back, 5 bases at V and 2 bases at J, with 15 bases in the middle. Full variable domain (missing parts from reference TRBV7-2 and TRBJ2-5): GAGVSQSPSNKVTEKGKDVELRCDPISGHTALYWYRQSLGQGLEFLIYFQGNSAPDKSGLPSDRFSAERTGGSVSTLTIQRTQQEDSAVYLCASSLNRPGQETQYFGPGTRLLVL.

In DNA form, the CDR3 reads TGCGCCAGCAGCCTCGGACTAGCGGGAGCCAAAAACATTCAGTACTTC. Translating gives CASSLGLAGAKNIQYF. The chain recombines TRBV10-2 with TRBJ2-4; 11 positions match TRBD2. The germline CDR1 and CDR2 sequences are WSHSY and SAAADI. V shed 6 bases and J 0 bases; nucleotides not matched to a gene: 4. The CDR3 is 16 residues long.